This T cell receptor beta chain was documented in a study of blood T cell repertoires in COVID-19 (dated by TCRdb to the early 2020s). In terms of the full investigation: Samples covering the acute and convalescent phases of COVID-19 were provided by collaborators in the United States, Italy and Spain. HLA class I and class II types, where available, came from metadata supplied by the sample provider rather than from assay-based typing. Nearly every sample came with metadata listing a de-identified subject ID, COVID-19 status, age in years and sex. Samples were obtained from the ongoing ImmuneRACE study (first 160 participants) and from 1,254 subjects provided by 6 global collaborators. The prospective study material was composed of cDNA or gDNA derived from T cells, B-cell-depleted T cells, or PBMCs. The repertoires were released in a freely available public database meant as a resource for research on the immune response to SARS-CoV-2. Subjects who had been exposed to COVID-19, were actively infected with it, or had recovered from it provided the deeply sampled blood TCRbeta repertoires that made up the dataset.

V gives up 6 bases and J gives up 0 bases, and the segment between their germline ends measures 15 bases. Taken from cysteine to phenylalanine, the CDR3 has 17 residues. The entry retains the CDR3 DNA only, 51 bases that are in frame from base 1. The germline V gene supplies CDR1 SNHLY and CDR2 FYNNEI. Participants in the prospective study were aged about 18 to 95 years, lived in 20 to 30 United States geographic areas, and enrolled through a virtual design. To assign participants to cohorts, the prospective study relied on clinical history that participants themselves reported in a screening survey and a study questionnaire. Recovered participants in ImmuneRACE Cohort 3 were defined by two consecutive negative NP/OP PCR tests, clearance by a healthcare professional, or resolution of symptoms. Mobile phlebotomists in the prospective study collected whole blood, serum and a nasopharyngeal or oropharyngeal swab from every participant. Additional blood draws and questionnaires over an approximately 2-month period could optionally be provided by prospective study participants. Blood samples from the prospective study were shipped frozen or at room temperature prior to DNA extraction.

As for this clone: Its antigen is not yet known. No base-level quality is on record; no much larger clone is a single base apart.

Summary of the overall study and its limitations: The amount of clinical and demographic metadata varied by source and participant and was provided uncurated.

TCRbeta CDR3 regions were amplified from genomic DNA using the immunoSEQ Assay, a bias-controlled multiplex PCR. The study's processing was this. Within the assay, amplification of reference gene primers was used to estimate how many nucleated cells each sample contained. To quantify the absolute abundance of each unique TCRbeta CDR3 rearrangement, sequence reads were collapsed and filtered. For each sample, productive Simpson clonality was calculated by taking the square root of Simpson's diversity index across productive rearrangements. Drawn from immuneACCESS, this table holds only the in-frame rearrangements with V and J called that TCRdb kept. Clones are partly lost; checked studies trace under half to an unresolved V gene and leave the rest unexplained. For V, J and clone size, that table is used; D and trimming come from the DNA. This sample lists roughly 160,000 clones; approximately 88% were detected once. Approximately 12% of the sample belongs to the ten largest clones.

The V gene is TRBV2 and the J gene is TRBJ1-6; perhaps TRBD1 is the D gene, with 6 bases matching. This clonotype was obtained from a woman aged 55-75 years who had recovered from COVID-19. The sample taken for sequencing was PBMCs or T cells enriched from blood (not recorded which). The encoded CDR3 is CASRGDTGSSYNSPLHF. The nucleotides read TGTGCCAGCAGGGGGGACACAGGGAGCTCCTATAATTCACCCCTCCACTTT. Extended through the reference TRBV2 and TRBJ1-6 proteins, this CDR3 yields the full variable domain: EPEVTQTPSHQVTQMGQEVILRCVPISNHLYFYWYRQILGQKVEFLVSFYNNEISEKSEIFDDQFSVERPDGSNFTLKIRSTKLEDSAMYFCASRGDTGSSYNSPLHFGNGTRLTVT.